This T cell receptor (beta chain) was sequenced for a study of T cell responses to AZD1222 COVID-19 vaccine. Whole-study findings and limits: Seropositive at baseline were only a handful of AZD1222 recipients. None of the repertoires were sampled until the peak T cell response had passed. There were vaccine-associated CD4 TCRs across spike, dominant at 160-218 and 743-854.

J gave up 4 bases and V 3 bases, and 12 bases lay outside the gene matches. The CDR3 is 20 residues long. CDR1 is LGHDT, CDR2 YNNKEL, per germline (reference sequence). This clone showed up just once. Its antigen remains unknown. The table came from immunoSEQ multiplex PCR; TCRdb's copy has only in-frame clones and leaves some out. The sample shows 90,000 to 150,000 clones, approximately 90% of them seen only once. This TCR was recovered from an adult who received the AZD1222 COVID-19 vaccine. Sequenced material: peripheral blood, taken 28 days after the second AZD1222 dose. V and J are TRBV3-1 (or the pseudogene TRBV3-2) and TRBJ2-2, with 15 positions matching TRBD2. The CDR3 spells CASSQVGGTSGGTSTGELFF. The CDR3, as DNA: TGTGCCAGCAGCCAGGTAGGAGGGACTAGCGGGGGGACCTCCACCGGGGAGCTGTTTTTT.